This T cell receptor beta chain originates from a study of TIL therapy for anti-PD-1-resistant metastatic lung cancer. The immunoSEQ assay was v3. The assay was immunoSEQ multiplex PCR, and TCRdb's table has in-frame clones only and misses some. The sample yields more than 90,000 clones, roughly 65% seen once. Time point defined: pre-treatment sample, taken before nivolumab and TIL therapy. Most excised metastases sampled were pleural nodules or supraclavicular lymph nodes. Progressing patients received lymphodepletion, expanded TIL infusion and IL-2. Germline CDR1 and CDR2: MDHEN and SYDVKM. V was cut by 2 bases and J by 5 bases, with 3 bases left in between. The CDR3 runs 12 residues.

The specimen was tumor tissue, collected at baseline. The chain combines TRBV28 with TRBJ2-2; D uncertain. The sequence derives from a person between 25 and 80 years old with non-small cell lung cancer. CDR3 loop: CASSLATGELFF. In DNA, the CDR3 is TGTGCCAGCAGTTTAGCGACCGGGGAGCTGTTTTTT.